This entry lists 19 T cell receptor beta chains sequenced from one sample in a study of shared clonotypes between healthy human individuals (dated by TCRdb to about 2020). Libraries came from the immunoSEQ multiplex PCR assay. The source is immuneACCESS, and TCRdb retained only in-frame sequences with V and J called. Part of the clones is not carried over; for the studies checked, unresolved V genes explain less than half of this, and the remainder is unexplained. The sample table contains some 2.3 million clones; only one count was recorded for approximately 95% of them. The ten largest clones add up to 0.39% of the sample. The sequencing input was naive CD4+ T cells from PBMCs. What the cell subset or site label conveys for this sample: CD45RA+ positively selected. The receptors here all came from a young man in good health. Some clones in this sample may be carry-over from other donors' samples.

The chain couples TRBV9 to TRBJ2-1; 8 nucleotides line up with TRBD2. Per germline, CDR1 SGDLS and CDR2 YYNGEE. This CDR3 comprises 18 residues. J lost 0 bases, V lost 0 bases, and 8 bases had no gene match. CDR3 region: CASSVEAGAISSYNEQFF. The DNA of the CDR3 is TGTGCCAGCAGCGTAGAAGCGGGGGCTATAAGCTCCTACAATGAGCAGTTCTTC. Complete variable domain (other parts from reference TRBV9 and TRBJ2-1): DSGVTQTPKHLITATGQRVTLRCSPRSGDLSVYWYQQSLDQGLQFLIQYYNGEERAKGNILERFSAQQFPDLHSELNLSSLELGDSALYFCASSVEAGAISSYNEQFFGPGTRLTVL.

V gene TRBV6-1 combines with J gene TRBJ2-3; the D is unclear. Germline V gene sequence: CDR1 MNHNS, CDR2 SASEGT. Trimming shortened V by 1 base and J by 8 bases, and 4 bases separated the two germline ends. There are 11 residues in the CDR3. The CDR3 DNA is TGTGCCAGCAGTGAAGAGGGTACGCAGTATTTT. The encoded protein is CASSEEGTQYF.

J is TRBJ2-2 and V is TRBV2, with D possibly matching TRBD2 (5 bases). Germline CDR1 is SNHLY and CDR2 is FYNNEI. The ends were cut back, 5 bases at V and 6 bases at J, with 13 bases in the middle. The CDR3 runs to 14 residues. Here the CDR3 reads CASSSLAGAGELFF. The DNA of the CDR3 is TGTGCCAGCAGTTCCCTGGCGGGCGCCGGGGAGCTGTTTTTT.

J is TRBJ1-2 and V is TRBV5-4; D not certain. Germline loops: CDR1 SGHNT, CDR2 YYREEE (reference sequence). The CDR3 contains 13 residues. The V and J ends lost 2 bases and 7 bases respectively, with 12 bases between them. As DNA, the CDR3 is TGTGCCAGCAGCTTTTCTGGCTCGGTTGGCTACACCTTC. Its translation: CASSFSGSVGYTF.

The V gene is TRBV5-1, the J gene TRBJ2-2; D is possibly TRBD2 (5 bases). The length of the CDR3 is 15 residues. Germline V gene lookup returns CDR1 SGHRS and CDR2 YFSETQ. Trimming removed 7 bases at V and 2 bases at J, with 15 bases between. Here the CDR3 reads CASGLPNQNTGELFF. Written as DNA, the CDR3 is TGCGCCAGCGGACTGCCAAATCAAAACACCGGGGAGCTGTTTTTT.

The CDR3 DNA reads TGTGCCAGTAGGGAGGGACAGGGCTATGGCTACACCTTC. Protein product: CASREGQGYGYTF. V and J are TRBV19 and TRBJ1-2; 9 nucleotides match TRBD1. V shed 6 bases, J shed 4 bases, and the junction held 3 bases outside the gene matches. The CDR3 is 13 residues long. Germline V gene sequence: CDR1 LNHDA, CDR2 SQIVND (reference sequence). Using reference TRBV19 and TRBJ1-2 for the parts outside the CDR3, the full variable domain is DGGITQSPKYLFRKEGQNVTLSCEQNLNHDAMYWYRQDPGQGLRLIYYSQIVNDFQKGDIAEGYSVSREKKESFPLTVTSAQKNPTAFYLCASREGQGYGYTFGSGTRLTVV.

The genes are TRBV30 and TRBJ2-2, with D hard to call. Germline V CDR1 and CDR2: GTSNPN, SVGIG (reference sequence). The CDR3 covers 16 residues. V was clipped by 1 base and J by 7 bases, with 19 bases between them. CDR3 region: CAWSDWNLKGGGELFF. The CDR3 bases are TGTGCCTGGAGTGACTGGAATCTCAAGGGCGGCGGGGAGCTGTTTTTT.

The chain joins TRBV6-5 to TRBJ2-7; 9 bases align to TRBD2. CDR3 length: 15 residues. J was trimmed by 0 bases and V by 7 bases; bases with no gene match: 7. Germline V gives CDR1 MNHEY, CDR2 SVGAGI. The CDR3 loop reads CASISSGRHSYEQYF. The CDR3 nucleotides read TGTGCCAGCATTAGTAGCGGGAGACACTCCTACGAGCAGTACTTC.

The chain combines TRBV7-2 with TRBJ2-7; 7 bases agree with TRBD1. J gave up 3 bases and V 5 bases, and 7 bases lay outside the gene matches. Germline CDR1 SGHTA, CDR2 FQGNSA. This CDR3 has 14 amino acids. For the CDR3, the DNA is TGTGCCAGCAGCATTTGGGGACAGCTCTACGAGCAGTACTTC. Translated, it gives CASSIWGQLYEQYF.

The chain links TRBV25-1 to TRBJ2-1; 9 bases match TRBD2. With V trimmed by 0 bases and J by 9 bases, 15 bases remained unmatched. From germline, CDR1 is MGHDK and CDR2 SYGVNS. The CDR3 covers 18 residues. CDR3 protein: CASSEYPSAGGPSIEQFF. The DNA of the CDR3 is TGTGCCAGCAGTGAATATCCATCCGCGGGAGGGCCTAGTATTGAGCAGTTCTTC.

DNA of the CDR3: TGTGCCAGCAGCCCCGCTAGCTCCTACAATGAGCAGTTCTTC. As protein: CASSPASSYNEQFF. V and J are TRBV7-3 and TRBJ2-1; D is unclear. Looked up from germline, CDR1 is SGHTA and CDR2 is FQGTGA. The ends were cut back, 5 bases at V and 0 bases at J, with 8 bases in the middle. The CDR3 extends over 14 amino acids.

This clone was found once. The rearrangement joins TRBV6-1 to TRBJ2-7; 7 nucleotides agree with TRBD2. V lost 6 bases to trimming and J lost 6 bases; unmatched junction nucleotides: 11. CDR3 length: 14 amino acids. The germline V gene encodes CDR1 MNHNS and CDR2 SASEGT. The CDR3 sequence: CASRKTSNSLEQYF. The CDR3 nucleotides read TGTGCCAGCAGGAAGACTAGCAACTCCCTCGAGCAGTACTTC.

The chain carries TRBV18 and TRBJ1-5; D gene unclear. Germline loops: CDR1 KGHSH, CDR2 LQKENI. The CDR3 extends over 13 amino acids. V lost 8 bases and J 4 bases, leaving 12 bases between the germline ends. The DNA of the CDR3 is TGTGCCAGCCAGAGGACGGAAAATCAGCCCCAGCATTTT. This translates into CASQRTENQPQHF.

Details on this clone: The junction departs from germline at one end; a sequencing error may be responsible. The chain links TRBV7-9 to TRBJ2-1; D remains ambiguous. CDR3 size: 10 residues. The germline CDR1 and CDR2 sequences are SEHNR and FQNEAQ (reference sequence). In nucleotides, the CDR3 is TGTGCCAGCAGCCGTCCGCCCGAGGTCTTC. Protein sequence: CASSRPPEVF.

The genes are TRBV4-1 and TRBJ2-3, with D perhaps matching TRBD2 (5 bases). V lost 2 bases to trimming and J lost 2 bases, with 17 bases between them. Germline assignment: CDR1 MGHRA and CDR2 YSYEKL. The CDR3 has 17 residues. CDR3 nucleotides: TGCGCCAGCAGCCAAAAAAGGATAGGGCGGGTCACAGATACGCAGTATTTT. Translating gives CASSQKRIGRVTDTQYF.

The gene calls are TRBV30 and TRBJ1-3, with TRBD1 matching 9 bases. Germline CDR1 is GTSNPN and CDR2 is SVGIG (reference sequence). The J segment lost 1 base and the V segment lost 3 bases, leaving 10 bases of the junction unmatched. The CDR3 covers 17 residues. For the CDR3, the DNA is TGTGCCTGGAGCTCCCGCCGGGACAGGGAATCTGGAAACACCATATATTTT. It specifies CAWSSRRDRESGNTIYF. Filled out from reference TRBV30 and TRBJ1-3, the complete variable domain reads SQTIHQWPATLVQPVGSPLSLECTVEGTSNPNLYWYRQAAGRGLQLLFYSVGIGQISSEVPQNLSASRPQDRQFILSSKKLLLSDSGFYLCAWSSRRDRESGNTIYFGEGSWLTVV.

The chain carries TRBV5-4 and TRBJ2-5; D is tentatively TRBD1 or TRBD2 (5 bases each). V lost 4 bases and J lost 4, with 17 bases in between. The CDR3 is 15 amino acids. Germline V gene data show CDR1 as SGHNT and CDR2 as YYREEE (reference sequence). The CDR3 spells CASSRTFRESETQYF. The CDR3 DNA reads TGTGCCAGCAGCCGGACGTTCAGGGAGTCAGAGACCCAGTACTTC.

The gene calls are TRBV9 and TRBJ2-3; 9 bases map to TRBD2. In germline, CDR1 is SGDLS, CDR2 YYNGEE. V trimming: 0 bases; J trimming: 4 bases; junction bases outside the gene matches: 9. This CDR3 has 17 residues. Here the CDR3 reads CASSVASSGIGADTQYF. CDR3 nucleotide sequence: TGTGCCAGCAGCGTAGCCTCTAGCGGGATAGGGGCAGATACGCAGTATTTT.

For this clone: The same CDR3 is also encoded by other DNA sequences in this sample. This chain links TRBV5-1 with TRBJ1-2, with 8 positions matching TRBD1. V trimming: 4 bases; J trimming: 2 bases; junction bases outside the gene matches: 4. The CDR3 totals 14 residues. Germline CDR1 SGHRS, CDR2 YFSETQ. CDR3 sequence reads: CASSTGQGNYGYTF. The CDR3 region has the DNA TGCGCCAGCAGCACAGGACAGGGCAACTATGGCTACACCTTC.